Only a few counts were recorded for the clone carrying this TCR beta chain. Its specificity is not known. These data come from a study of post-analysis software for immune sequencing data. Study-level points and caveats: Clustering by F measure revealed strong co-clustering among samples prepared together in one batch. In patients, TRBV5-6, TRBV5-1 and TRBV20-1 belonged to 4 or 5 TRBV segments found more frequently than in controls.

Unique molecular identifiers were carried by the TCR beta cDNA libraries. One entry per CDR3 protein results from TCRdb running MiXCR on the PCR reads. The table lists 800,000 to 950,000 distinct CDR3 sequences, around 53% of them singletons. The germline gives CDR1 SGHRS, CDR2 YFSETQ. This CDR3 spans 14 amino acids. Sequencing was done on a sample of blood. This TCR was recovered from a girl aged 5 to 17 with multiple sclerosis. The J gene is TRBJ2-4, the V gene TRBV5-1; D not certain. With the DNA end fitting TRBJ2-7 better, the J assignment may be wrong. For the CDR3, the DNA is TGCGCCAGCAGCTTGGTAGGTACCAGCCACGAGCAGTACTTC. Protein product: CASSLVGTSHEQYF.